This is a list of T cell receptor beta chains from one sample in a study of metastatic and nonmetastatic thyroid tumors. TCRdb re-analyzed the PCR reads using MiXCR. The sample lists about 21,000 clones, 28% occurring once. The material sequenced was tumor tissue. The receptor set was obtained from a male donor with papillary thyroid cancer or a benign thyroid nodule (not recorded which). Some clones in this sample may be carry-over from other donors' samples. The CDR3 runs from the conserved cysteine through the conserved F or W. Each record gives: J gene, D gene, V gene, clone size, CDR3 DNA, CDR3 protein. A D gene is named only where the DNA matches it firmly. The size entry is marked missing in some rows and otherwise reads once, few, many or a size class.

TRBJ1-3,TRBD1,TRBV6-1,NA,TGTGCCAGCAGCCTACAGGGGGCCCCCTCTGGAAACACCATATATTTT,CASSLQGAPSGNTIYF
TRBJ2-6,TRBD1,TRBV15,few,TGTGCCACCAGCAGGGACAGGGGTTCTGGGGCCAACGTCCAGACTTTC,CATSRDRGSGANVQTF
TRBJ1-2,TRBD1,TRBV5-1,few,TGCGCCAGCAGCTTGGGCCAGGGGGCTAGCTACACCTTC,CASSLGQGASYTF
TRBJ2-3,TRBD2,TRBV6-4,large,TGTGCCAGCAGTCCCGCTCCGGCGGGAGGTAACACAGATACGCAGTATTTT,CASSPAPAGGNTDTQYF
TRBJ2-3,NA,TRBV20-1,many,TGCAGTGCTAAAGACAGGTACCGCACAGATACGCAGTATTTT,CSAKDRYRTDTQYF
TRBJ1-1,TRBD1,TRBV20-1,once,TGCAGTGCTAGAGCGACCACAGGGGAGGCGACTGAAGCTTTCTTT,CSARATTGEATEAFF
TRBJ2-7,NA,TRBV19,medium-sized,TGTGCCAGTAGTATGTCGGCGAGCTCCTACGAGCAGTACTTC,CASSMSASSYEQYF
TRBJ1-2,NA,TRBV5-1,NA,TGCGCCAGCAGCACCTCCGGGGGCCTGGGCCGGGATGGCTACACCTTC,CASSTSGGLGRDGYTF
TRBJ1-1,NA,TRBV27,NA,TGTGCCAGCAGTTTATCTTACGGGACTGAAGCTTTCTTT,CASSLSYGTEAFF
TRBJ2-6,TRBD1,TRBV28,few,TGTGCCAGCAGTTTCGGGACAGTCTCTGGGGCCAACGTCCTGACTTTC,CASSFGTVSGANVLTF
TRBJ2-6,NA,TRBV20-1,NA,TGCAGTGCAGCAGGGAGGGGGTACGGGGCCAACGTCCTGACTTTC,CSAAGRGYGANVLTF
TRBJ1-5,NA,TRBV7-2,NA,TGTGCCAGCAGCTTAGAGGGTAATCAGCTCCAGCATTTT,CASSLEGNQLQHF
TRBJ2-7,TRBD2,TRBV6-1,NA,TGTGCCAGCACGCGGCTAGCGGGTGGCGAGCAGTACTTC,CASTRLAGGEQYF
TRBJ2-3,TRBD1,TRBV2,many,TGTGCCAGCACGGGACAGGGGGCAGGAGATACGCAGTATTTT,CASTGQGAGDTQYF
TRBJ2-7,NA,TRBV27,NA,TGTGCCAGCTCGTCGGGACAACCCTCCCGCGAGCAGTACTTC,CASSSGQPSREQYF
TRBJ1-6,NA,TRBV7-8,medium-sized,TGTGCCAGCAGTCCTTCGCGGATCGAATCACCCCTCCACTTT,CASSPSRIESPLHF
TRBJ1-1,NA,TRBV9,NA,TGTGCCAGCAGCGCAGACCTCCGGGACTCTGAAGCTTTCTTT,CASSADLRDSEAFF
TRBJ2-1,NA,TRBV20-1,NA,TGCAGTGCTGGCCTCGGGGGAAACACCTACAATGAGCAGCTCTTC,CSAGLGGNTYNEQLF
TRBJ1-6,NA,TRBV27,few,TGTGCCAGCAGTCCATCCCCTTTTGGAGCACCCCTCCACTTT,CASSPSPFGAPLHF
TRBJ1-2,NA,TRBV6-1,NA,TGTGCCAGCAGTGAAGCTTGGGGAGGGAACTATGGCTACACCTTC,CASSEAWGGNYGYTF